Sequencing of this T cell receptor beta chain was carried out in a study of shared clonotypes between healthy human individuals. DNA at around 200 ng, 25,000 to 30,000 T cell genomes, went into sorted-subset replicate PCRs. Repertoires were generated with immunoSEQ multiplex PCR, while TCRdb's copy carries only in-frame clones and drops some. Of over 1.5 million clones in the sample, approximately 98% were seen once. The CDR3 runs to 11 residues. Trimming took off 6 bases at V and 14 bases at J, with 16 bases between the two ends. Germline loops: CDR1 MDHEN, CDR2 SYDVKM. The TCR originated in a man aged 25 to 40 in good health. J is TRBJ1-2 and V is TRBV28; a possible D gene is TRBD1 (6 bases). The sequencing sample was made of naive CD4+ T cells sorted from blood. Noted subset: CD45RA+ positively selected. The CDR3 here is CASRDSRVGTF. The CDR3 DNA sequence: TGTGCCAGCAGGGACAGCCGGGTTGGGACCTTC.